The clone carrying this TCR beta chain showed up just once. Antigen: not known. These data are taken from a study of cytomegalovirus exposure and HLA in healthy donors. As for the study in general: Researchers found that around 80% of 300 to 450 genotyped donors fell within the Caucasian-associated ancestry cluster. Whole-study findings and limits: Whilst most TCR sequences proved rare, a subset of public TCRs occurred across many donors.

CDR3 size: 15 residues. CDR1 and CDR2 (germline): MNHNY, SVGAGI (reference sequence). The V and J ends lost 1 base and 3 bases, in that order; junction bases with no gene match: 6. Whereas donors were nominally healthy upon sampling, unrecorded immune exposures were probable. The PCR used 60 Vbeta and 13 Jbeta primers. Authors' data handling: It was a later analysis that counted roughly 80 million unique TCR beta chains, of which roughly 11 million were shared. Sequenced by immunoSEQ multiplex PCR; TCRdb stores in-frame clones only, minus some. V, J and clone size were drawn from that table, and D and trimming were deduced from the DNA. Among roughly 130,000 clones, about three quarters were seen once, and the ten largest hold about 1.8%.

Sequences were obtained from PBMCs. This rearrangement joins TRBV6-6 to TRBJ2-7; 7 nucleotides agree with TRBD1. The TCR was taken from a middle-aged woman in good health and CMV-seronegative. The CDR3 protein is CASSYFQGQNYEQYF. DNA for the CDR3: TGTGCCAGCAGTTACTTCCAGGGACAGAACTACGAGCAGTACTTC.